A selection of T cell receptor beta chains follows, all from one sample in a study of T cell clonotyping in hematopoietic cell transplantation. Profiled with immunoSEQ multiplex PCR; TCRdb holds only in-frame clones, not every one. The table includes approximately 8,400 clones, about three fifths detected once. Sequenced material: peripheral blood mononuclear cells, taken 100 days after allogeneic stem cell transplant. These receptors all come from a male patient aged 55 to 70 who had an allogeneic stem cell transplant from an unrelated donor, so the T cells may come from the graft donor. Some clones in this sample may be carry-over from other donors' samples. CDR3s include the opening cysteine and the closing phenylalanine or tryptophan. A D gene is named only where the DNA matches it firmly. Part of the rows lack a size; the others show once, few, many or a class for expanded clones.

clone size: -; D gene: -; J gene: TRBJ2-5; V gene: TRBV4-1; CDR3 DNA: TGCGCCAGCAGCCAAAAGGGGGTCCAAGAGACCCAGTACTTC; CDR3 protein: CASSQKGVQETQYF
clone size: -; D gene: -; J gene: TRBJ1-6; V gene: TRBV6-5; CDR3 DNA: TGTGCCAGCAGTTTCTTCCAAGATTCACCCCTCCACTTT; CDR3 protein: CASSFFQDSPLHF
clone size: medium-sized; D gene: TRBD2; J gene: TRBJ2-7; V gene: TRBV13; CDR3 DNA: TGTGCCAGCAGCCCGGGACTAGCGGGGGGGTACGAGCAGTACTTC; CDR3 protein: CASSPGLAGGYEQYF
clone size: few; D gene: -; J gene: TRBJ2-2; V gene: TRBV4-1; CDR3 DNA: TGCGCCAGCAGCCAAGACAGGGCGTCAGACACCGGGGAGCTGTTTTTT; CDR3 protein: CASSQDRASDTGELFF
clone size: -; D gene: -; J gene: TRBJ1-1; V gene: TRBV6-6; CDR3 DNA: TGTGCCAGCATCGGGGTAACTGAAGCTTTCTTT; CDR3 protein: CASIGVTEAFF
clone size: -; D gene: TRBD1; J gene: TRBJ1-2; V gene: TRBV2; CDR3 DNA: TGTGCCAGCAGTGAGGGACAGGCCTATGGCTACACCTTC; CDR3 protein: CASSEGQAYGYTF
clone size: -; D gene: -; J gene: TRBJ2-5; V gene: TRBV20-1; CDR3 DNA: TGCAGTGCCTATTCAGGGGAGACCCAGTACTTC; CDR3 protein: CSAYSGETQYF
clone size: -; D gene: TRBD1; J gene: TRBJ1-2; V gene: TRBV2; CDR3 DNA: TGTGCCAGTCGGACAGGGGGCAGCTATGGCTACACCTTC; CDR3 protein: CASRTGGSYGYTF
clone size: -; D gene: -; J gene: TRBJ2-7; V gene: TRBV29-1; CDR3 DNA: TGCAGCGTCCTCTCTCCCGGGAAGGCCTACGAGCAGTACTTC; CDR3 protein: CSVLSPGKAYEQYF
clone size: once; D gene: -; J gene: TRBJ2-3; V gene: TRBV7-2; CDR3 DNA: TGTGCCAGCAGCTTAGACAGTGGTTTAGAAGAGTATTTT; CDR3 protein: CASSLDSGLEEYF
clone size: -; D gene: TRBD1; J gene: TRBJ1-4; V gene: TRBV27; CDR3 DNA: TGTGCCAGCAGTGCCGGGACAGGGATTGAAAAACTGTTTTTT; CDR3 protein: CASSAGTGIEKLFF
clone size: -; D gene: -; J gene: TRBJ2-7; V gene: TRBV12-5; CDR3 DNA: TGTGCTAGTGGTTTGACCTACGAGCAGTACTTC; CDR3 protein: CASGLTYEQYF
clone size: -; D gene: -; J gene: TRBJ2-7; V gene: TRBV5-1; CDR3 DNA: TGCGCCAGCAGCTTCGTACAGGATCAATACGAGCAGTACTTC; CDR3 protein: CASSFVQDQYEQYF
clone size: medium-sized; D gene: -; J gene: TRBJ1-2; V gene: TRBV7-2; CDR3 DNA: TGTGCCAGCAGCTTACAGGGTGCCTATGGCTACACCTTC; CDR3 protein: CASSLQGAYGYTF
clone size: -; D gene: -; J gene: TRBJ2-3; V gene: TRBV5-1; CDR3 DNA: TGCGCCAGCAGCCCTACCGGACTAGATACGCAGTATTTT; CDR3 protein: CASSPTGLDTQYF
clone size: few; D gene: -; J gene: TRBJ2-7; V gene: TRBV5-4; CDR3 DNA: TGTGCCAGCAGCTCTGGGACGGCCTACGAGCAGTACTTC; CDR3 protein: CASSSGTAYEQYF
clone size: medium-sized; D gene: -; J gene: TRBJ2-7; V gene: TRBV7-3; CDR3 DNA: TGTGCCAGCAGCTTAGGCGGCTTCTACGAGCAGTACTTC; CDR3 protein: CASSLGGFYEQYF
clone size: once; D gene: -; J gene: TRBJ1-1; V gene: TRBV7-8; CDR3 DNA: TGTGCCAGCAGCTTAGTGTCCGGAGGATCGGATGAAGCTTTCTTT; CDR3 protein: CASSLVSGGSDEAFF
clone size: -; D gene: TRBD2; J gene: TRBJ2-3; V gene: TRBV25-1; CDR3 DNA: TGTGCCACCAGGGCGGGGGACTCGTCGTATTTT; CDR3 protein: CATRAGDSSYF
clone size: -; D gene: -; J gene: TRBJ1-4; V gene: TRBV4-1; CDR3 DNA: TGCGCCAGCAGCCAGTTATCTTTGGCAACTAATGAAAAACTGTTTTTT; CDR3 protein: CASSQLSLATNEKLFF
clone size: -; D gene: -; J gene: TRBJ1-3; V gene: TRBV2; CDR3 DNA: TGTGCCAGCTCGCCGACTTCTGGAAACACCATATATTTT; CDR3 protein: CASSPTSGNTIYF
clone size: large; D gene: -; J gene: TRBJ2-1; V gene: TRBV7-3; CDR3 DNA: TGTGCCAGCAGCCTGATGGGACCTAGCAATGAGCAGTTCTTC; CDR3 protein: CASSLMGPSNEQFF
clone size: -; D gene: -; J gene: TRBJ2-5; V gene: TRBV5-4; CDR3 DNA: TGTGCCAGCAGCCACCGGGACCAAGGAGAGACCCAGTACTTC; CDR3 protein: CASSHRDQGETQYF
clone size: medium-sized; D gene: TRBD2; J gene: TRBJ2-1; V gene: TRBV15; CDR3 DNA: TGTGCCACCGTTAGCGGGGGCTCCTACAATGAGCAGTTCTTC; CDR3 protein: CATVSGGSYNEQFF
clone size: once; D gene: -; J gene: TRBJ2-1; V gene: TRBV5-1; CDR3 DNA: TGCGCCAGCAGGCCCGGGACCTCCTACAATGAGCAGTTCTTC; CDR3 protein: CASRPGTSYNEQFF
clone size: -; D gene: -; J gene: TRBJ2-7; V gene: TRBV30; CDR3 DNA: TGTGCCTGGAGTCATGGGCAGGGGCTCGACGAGCAGTACTTC; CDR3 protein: CAWSHGQGLDEQYF
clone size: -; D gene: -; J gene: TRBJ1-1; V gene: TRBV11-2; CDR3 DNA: TGTGCCAGCAGCTTACAATCGGACACTGAAGCTTTCTTT; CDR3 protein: CASSLQSDTEAFF
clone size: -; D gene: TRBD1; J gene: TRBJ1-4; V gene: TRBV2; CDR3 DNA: TGTGCCAGCAGTGAAAGGGGCAGGGGGCGGCAAGGGCAACTGTTTTTT; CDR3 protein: CASSERGRGRQGQLFF
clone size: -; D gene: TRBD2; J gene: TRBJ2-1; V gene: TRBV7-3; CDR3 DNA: TGTGCCAGCAGCTTAAGCGGGGGGGCAAGTGAGCAGTTCTTC; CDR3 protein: CASSLSGGASEQFF
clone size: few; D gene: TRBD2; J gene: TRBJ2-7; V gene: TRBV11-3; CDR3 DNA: TGTGCCAGCAGCGAACTAGCGCGGGACGAGCAGTACTTC; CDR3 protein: CASSELARDEQYF
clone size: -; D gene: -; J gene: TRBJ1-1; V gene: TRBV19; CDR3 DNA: TGTGCCAGTACCCTCGGGGGCAAAGAAGCTTTCTTT; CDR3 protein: CASTLGGKEAFF
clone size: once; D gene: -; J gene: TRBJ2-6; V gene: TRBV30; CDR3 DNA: TGTGCCTGGAGTGGAAGGGGGACCGGGGCCAACGTCCTGACTTTC; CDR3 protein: CAWSGRGTGANVLTF
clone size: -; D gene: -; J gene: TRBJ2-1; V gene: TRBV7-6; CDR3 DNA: TGTGCCAGCAGCTTAGGGTGGGGCGGGAACTACAATGAGCAGTTCTTC; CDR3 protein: CASSLGWGGNYNEQFF
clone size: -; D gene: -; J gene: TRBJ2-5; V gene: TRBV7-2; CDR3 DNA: TGTGCCAGCAGCTTAGCCGCAGGGGAGGAGACCCAGTACTTC; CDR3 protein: CASSLAAGEETQYF
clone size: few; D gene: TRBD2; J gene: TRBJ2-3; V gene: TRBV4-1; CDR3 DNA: TGCGCCAGCAGCCAAGACGGACTAGCGGGGCCCACAGGCACAGATACGCAGTATTTT; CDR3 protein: CASSQDGLAGPTGTDTQYF
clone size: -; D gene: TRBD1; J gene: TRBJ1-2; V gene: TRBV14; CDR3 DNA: TGTGCCAGCAGTTACAGGGGAAGAGCTAACTATGGCTACACCTTC; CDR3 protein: CASSYRGRANYGYTF
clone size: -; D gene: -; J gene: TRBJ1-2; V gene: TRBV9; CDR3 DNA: TGTGCCAGCAGCGCTTCGGGCCAAAACCGCGGCTACACCTTC; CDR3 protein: CASSASGQNRGYTF
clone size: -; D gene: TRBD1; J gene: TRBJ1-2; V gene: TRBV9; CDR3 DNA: TGTGCCAGCAGCACCCGACAGGGGGGCTATGGCTACACCTTC; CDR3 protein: CASSTRQGGYGYTF
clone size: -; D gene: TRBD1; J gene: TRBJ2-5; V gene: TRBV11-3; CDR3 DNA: TGTGCCAGCAGCCCGAACAGGGGGGCAGACCAAGAGACCCAGTACTTC; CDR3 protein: CASSPNRGADQETQYF
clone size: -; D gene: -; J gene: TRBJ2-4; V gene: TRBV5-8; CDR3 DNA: TGTGCCAGCAGCTTGGTGCGGGTCAGGAACATTCAGTACTTC; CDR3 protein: CASSLVRVRNIQYF
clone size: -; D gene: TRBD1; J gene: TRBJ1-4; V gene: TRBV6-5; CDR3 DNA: TGTGCCAGCAGTTATTCGACAGGGGATGGTGAAAAACTGTTTTTT; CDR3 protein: CASSYSTGDGEKLFF
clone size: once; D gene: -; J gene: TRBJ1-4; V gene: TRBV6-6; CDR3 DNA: TGTGCCAGCTCCTCCCAGGAATCTAATGAAAAACTGTTTTTT; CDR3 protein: CASSSQESNEKLFF
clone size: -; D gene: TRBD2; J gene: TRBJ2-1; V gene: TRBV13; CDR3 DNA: TGTGCCAGCAGCTTAGGGAGGGGCTGGCGGGGGGACAATGAGCAGTTCTTC; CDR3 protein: CASSLGRGWRGDNEQFF
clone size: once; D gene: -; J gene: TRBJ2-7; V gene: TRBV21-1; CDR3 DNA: TGTGCCTCACTCACGAAGAAGCCCCTAGCGGAGGGGGTTTCCCACGAGCAGTACTTC; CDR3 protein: CASLTKKPLAEGVSHEQYF
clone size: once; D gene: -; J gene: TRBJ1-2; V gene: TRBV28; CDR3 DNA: TGTGCCAGCAGTTTAGACTCCGCCGTTGGCTACACCTTC; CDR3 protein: CASSLDSAVGYTF
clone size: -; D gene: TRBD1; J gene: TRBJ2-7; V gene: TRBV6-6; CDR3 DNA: TGTGCCAGCACCAGAGGGACAGGGGAAAACGAGCAGTACTTC; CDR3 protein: CASTRGTGENEQYF
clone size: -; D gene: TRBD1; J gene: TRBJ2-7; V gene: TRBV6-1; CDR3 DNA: TGTGCCAGCAGTTGGGGGACAGGCCCCTACGAGCAGTACTTC; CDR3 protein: CASSWGTGPYEQYF
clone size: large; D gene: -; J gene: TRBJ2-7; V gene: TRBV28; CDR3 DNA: TGTGCCAGCAGCCCCCCTGGGGGTAGCTTTAACGAGCAGTACTTC; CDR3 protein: CASSPPGGSFNEQYF
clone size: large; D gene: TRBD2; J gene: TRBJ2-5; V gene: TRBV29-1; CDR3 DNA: TGCAGCGTTGACAGGCAGCGGGAGTCAGGAGAGACCCAGTACTTC; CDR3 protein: CSVDRQRESGETQYF
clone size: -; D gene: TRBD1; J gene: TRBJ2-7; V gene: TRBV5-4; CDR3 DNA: TGTGCCAGCAGCTTAGCCAGGGGGCTATTATTCGGCGAGCAGTACTTC; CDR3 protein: CASSLARGLLFGEQYF
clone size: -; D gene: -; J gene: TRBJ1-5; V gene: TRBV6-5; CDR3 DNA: TGTGCCAGCAATTCTAAAGGGGGCAATCAGCCCCAGCATTTT; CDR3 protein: CASNSKGGNQPQHF
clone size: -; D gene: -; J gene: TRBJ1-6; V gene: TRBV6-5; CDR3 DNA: TGTGCCAGCAGACGAGGACGGGTAAATTCACCCCTCCACTTT; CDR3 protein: CASRRGRVNSPLHF
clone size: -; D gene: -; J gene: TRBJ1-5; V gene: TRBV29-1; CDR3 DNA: TGCAGCGTTGTCGATGGCAATCAGCCCCAGCATTTT; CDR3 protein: CSVVDGNQPQHF
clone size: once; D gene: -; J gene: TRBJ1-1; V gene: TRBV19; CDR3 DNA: TGTGCCAGTACCGCCGGGCTGAACACTGAAGCTTTCTTT; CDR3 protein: CASTAGLNTEAFF
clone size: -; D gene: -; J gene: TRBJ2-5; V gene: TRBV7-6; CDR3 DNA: TGTGCCAGCAGCTTAGGAGCGAGCCAAGAGACCCAGTACTTC; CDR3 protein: CASSLGASQETQYF
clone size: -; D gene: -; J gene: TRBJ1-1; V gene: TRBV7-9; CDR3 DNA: TGTGCCAGCAGCTTAGCTGGAGGGTTGTACACTGAAGCTTTCTTT; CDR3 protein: CASSLAGGLYTEAFF